The rows below give T cell receptor beta chains drawn from one sample of a study of shared clonotypes between healthy human individuals. This table comes from immunoSEQ multiplex PCR, and its TCRdb copy is limited to in-frame clones, with some not included. This table holds about 490,000 clones, 70% to 85% found once. Sequenced input: PBMCs. Source of these receptors: a woman aged 40 to 49 in good health. Some clones in this sample may be carry-over from other donors' samples. Each CDR3 is given with its conserved first and last residue. Each record gives: CDR3 DNA, CDR3 protein, V gene, J gene, clone size, D gene. The D gene is left open where the match is weak. Not every row has a clone size; where given, it reads once, few, many or a size class.

CDR3nt: TGCGCCAGCAGCGCGGGAGGCGGGACGACTAGCACAGATACGCAGTATTTT
CDR3aa: CASSAGGGTTSTDTQYF
v_gene: TRBV5-1
j_gene: TRBJ2-3
abundance: .
d_gene: TRBD2

CDR3nt: TGTGCCAGCAGTAAGACAGGGCCCCAAGAGACCCAGTACTTC
CDR3aa: CASSKTGPQETQYF
v_gene: TRBV6-6
j_gene: TRBJ2-5
abundance: .
d_gene: TRBD1

CDR3nt: TGTGCCAGCAGCCAGACGGAGACCCAGTACTTC
CDR3aa: CASSQTETQYF
v_gene: TRBV13
j_gene: TRBJ2-5
abundance: .
d_gene: .

CDR3nt: TGTGCCAGTAGTATCGAACCTCAGACACGGGGCTACACCTTC
CDR3aa: CASSIEPQTRGYTF
v_gene: TRBV19
j_gene: TRBJ1-2
abundance: .
d_gene: .

CDR3nt: TGTGCCAGCAGTTACTCGATGTACACTAATGAAAAACTGTTTTTT
CDR3aa: CASSYSMYTNEKLFF
v_gene: TRBV6-5
j_gene: TRBJ1-4
abundance: .
d_gene: .

CDR3nt: TGTGCCAGCACCCCTGGGAGCGTTTCTAGCACAGATACGCAGTATTTT
CDR3aa: CASTPGSVSSTDTQYF
v_gene: TRBV5-4
j_gene: TRBJ2-3
abundance: few
d_gene: .

CDR3nt: TGTGCCAGCAGTTTACCGACAGTGGAGGCTGTAAAACTGTTTTTT
CDR3aa: CASSLPTVEAVKLFF
v_gene: TRBV28
j_gene: TRBJ1-4
abundance: .
d_gene: .

CDR3nt: TGTGCCAGCAGCAGTAGCGGGAGACGCTCTGGGGCCAACGTCCTGACTTTC
CDR3aa: CASSSSGRRSGANVLTF
v_gene: TRBV7-8
j_gene: TRBJ2-6
abundance: .
d_gene: TRBD2

CDR3nt: TGTGCCAGCAGCCGCGGACTAGCCCCCGCAGATACGCAGTATTTT
CDR3aa: CASSRGLAPADTQYF
v_gene: TRBV14
j_gene: TRBJ2-3
abundance: few
d_gene: TRBD2

CDR3nt: TGTGCCAGCAGTGAATTGAGGGGAGCGAACACTGAAGCTTTCTTT
CDR3aa: CASSELRGANTEAFF
v_gene: TRBV6-1
j_gene: TRBJ1-1
abundance: once
d_gene: .

CDR3nt: TGTGCCACCAGCAGAGATGGAGGAGGCCTCGGATACACAGATACGCAGTATTTT
CDR3aa: CATSRDGGGLGYTDTQYF
v_gene: TRBV15
j_gene: TRBJ2-3
abundance: .
d_gene: .

CDR3nt: TGTGCCAGCAGCGTAGCCGGGACTAGCGGAAACGAGCAGTACTTC
CDR3aa: CASSVAGTSGNEQYF
v_gene: TRBV9
j_gene: TRBJ2-7
abundance: .
d_gene: TRBD2

CDR3nt: TGTGCCAGCAGCACGGGGACTCACTACTGGGGAGGGGCCAACGTCCTGACTTTC
CDR3aa: CASSTGTHYWGGANVLTF
v_gene: TRBV7-2
j_gene: TRBJ2-6
abundance: .
d_gene: .

CDR3nt: TGCGCCAGCAGCCAAGATCCGAGCGGGAGTTACGATGAGCAGTTCTTC
CDR3aa: CASSQDPSGSYDEQFF
v_gene: TRBV4-3
j_gene: TRBJ2-1
abundance: few
d_gene: TRBD2

CDR3nt: TGTGCCCCCAACCCCCAGCTGGAGCAGTTCTTC
CDR3aa: CAPNPQLEQFF
v_gene: TRBV10-3
j_gene: TRBJ2-1
abundance: .
d_gene: .

CDR3nt: TGTGCCAGCAGCTTATCGGGGGGGCCTCTTAGCAATCAGCCCCAGCATTTT
CDR3aa: CASSLSGGPLSNQPQHF
v_gene: TRBV11-2
j_gene: TRBJ1-5
abundance: .
d_gene: .

CDR3nt: TGCGCCAGCAGCTTGAACGGGGGAGGCAATCAGCCCCAGCATTTT
CDR3aa: CASSLNGGGNQPQHF
v_gene: TRBV5-1
j_gene: TRBJ1-5
abundance: .
d_gene: .

CDR3nt: TGTGCCTGGAGTGTACCGGGGACAGGGGATGAAAAACTGTTTTTT
CDR3aa: CAWSVPGTGDEKLFF
v_gene: TRBV30
j_gene: TRBJ1-4
abundance: .
d_gene: TRBD1

CDR3nt: TGTGCCAGCAGTTTCCTCCGCTACTCACCCTACGAGCAGTACTTC
CDR3aa: CASSFLRYSPYEQYF
v_gene: TRBV4-2
j_gene: TRBJ2-7
abundance: many
d_gene: .

CDR3nt: TGTGCCAGCAGCGTGGGACAGGGTAATGAAAAACTGTTTTTT
CDR3aa: CASSVGQGNEKLFF
v_gene: TRBV7-9
j_gene: TRBJ1-4
abundance: .
d_gene: TRBD1